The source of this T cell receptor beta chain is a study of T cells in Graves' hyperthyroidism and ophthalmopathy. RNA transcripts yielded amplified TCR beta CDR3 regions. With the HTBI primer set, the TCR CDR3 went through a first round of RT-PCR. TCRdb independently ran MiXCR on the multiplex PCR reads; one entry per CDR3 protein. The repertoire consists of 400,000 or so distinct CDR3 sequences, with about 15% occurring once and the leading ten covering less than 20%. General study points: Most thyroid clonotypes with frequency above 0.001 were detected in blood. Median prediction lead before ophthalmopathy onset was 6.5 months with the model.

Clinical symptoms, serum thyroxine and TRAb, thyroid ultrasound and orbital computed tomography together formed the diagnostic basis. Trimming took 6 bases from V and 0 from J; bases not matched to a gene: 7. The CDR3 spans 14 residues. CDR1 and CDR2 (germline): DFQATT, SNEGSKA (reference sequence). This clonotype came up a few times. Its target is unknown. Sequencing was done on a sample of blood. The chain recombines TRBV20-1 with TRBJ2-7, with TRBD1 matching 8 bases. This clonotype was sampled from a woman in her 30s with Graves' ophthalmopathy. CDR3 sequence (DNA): TGCAGTGCCCAGGGACAGGAGAGCTCCTACGAGCAGTACTTC. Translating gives CSAQGQESSYEQYF.